This TCR beta chain derives from a study of T cells in localized non-small cell lung cancer. Sequencing used immunoSEQ multiplex PCR; TCRdb keeps in-frame clones, though not all of them. The sample has 100,000 to 150,000 clones; roughly 90% are singletons. Study-level findings and limits: Among the top 100 tumor clones, a median approximately 55 appeared in adjacent lung. T cell clonality was highest in uninvolved adjacent lung, above tumor. Increased T cell density in blood showed an association with longer overall survival. A single tumor region was sequenced, leaving heterogeneity possible.

CDR3 length equals 14 residues. CDR1 and CDR2 (germline): MDHEN, SYDVKM. Trimming left V 2 bases short and J 5 bases short, with 10 bases between. About this clone itself: The antigen remains unidentified.

This sample comprised peripheral blood, obtained before any cancer treatment. The genes are TRBV28 and TRBJ1-5; D remains unclear. This TCR was recovered from a female donor at least 60 years old with stage I lung adenocarcinoma. CDR3 in DNA: TGTGCCAGCAGTTTAGAAGGGATTGATCAGCCCCAGCATTTT. Protein product: CASSLEGIDQPQHF.